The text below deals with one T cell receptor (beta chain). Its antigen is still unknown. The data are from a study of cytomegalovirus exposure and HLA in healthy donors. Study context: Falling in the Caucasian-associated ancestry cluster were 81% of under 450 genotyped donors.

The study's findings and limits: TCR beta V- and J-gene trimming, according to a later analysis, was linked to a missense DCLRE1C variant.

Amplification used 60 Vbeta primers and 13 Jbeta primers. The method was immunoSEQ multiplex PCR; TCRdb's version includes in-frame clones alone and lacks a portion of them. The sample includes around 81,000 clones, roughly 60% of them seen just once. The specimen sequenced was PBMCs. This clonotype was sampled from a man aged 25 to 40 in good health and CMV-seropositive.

The DNA of the CDR3 is TGTGCCAGCAGCCCGGGGGAGCTGGGAAGTGAAGCTTTCTTT. Translating it yields CASSPGELGSEAFF. The J gene is TRBJ1-1, the V gene TRBV11-2; tentatively, D is TRBD1 (5 bases). The CDR3 loop spans 14 amino acids. V lost 5 bases to trimming and J lost 7 bases, with 17 bases between them. Per the germline V gene, CDR1 is SGHAT and CDR2 is FQNNGV.